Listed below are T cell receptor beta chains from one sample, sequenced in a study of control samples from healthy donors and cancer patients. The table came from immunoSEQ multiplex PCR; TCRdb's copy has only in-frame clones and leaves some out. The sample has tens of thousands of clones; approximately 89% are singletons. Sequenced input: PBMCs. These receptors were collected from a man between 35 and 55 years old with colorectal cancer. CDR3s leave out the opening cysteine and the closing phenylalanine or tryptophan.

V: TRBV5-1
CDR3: ASSFLNEQF

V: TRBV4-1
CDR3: ASSLRGGSTDTQY

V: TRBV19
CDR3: ASSTNRGEPQH

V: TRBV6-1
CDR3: ASSETDSNQPQH

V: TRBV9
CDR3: ASSVATTSYEQY

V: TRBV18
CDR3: ASSPGLVEKLF

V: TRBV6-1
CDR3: ASRLEGTQNTEAF

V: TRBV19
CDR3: ASSMAYSQANNSPLH

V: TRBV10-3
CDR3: AISGQGHSYNSPLH

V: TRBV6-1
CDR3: ASSAQDRYTDTQY

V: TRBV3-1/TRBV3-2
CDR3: ASSQESRLAGGTDTQY

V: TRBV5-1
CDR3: ASSLEGADTEAF

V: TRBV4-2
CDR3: ASSQTAQGILSYEQY

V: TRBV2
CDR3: ASSGALNIQY

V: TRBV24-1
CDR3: ATSDFRQNYGYT

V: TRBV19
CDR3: ASRPRAGASSYEQY

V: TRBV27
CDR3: ASGARGNNEQF

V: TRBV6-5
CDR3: ASSYKAGVYNEQF

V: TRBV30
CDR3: AWRTGLADPRDTGELF

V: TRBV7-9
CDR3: ASSPPGQHNSPLH

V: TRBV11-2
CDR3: ASSGDWHRGPSEQY

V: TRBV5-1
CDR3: ASSLLPGLAKNIQY